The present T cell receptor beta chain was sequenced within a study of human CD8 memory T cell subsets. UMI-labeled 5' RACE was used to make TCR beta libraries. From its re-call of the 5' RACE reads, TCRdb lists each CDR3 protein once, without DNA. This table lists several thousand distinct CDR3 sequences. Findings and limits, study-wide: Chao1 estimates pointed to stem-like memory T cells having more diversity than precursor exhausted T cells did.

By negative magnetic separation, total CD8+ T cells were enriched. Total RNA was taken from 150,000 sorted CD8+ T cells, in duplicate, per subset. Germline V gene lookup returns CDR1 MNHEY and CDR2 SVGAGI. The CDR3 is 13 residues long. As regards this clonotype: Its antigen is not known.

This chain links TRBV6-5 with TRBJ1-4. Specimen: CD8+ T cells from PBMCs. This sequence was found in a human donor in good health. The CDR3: CASSYYKNEKLFF.